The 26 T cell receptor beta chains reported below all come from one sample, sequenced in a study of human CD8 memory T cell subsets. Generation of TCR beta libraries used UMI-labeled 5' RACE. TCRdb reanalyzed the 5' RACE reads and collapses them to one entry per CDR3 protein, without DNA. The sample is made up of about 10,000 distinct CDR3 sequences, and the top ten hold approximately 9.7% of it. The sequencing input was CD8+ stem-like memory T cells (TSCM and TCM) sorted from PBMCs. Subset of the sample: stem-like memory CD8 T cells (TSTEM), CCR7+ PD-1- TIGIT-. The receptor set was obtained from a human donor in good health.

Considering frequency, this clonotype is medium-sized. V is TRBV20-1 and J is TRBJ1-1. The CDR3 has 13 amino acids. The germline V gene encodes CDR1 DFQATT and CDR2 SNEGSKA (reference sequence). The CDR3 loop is CSARDLGTDEAFF.

CDR3 loop: CASRSGTGRSTGELFF. This chain joins TRBV12-3 or TRBV12-4 and TRBJ2-2; TCRdb calls TRBD1, which cannot be checked without DNA. The CDR3 loop spans 16 amino acids.

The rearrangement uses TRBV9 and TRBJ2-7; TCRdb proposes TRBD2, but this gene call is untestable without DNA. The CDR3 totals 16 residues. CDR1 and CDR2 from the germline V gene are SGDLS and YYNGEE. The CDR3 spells CASSASGTSAPYEQYF.

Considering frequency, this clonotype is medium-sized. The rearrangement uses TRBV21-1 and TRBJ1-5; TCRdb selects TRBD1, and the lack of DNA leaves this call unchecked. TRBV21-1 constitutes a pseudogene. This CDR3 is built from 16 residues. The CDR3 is CASSKGGQGGNQPQHF.

This chain's CDR3 is CASSSGTGPTLGTQYF. The J gene is TRBJ2-5, the V gene TRBV7-9; the TCRdb D gene call, TRBD1, has no DNA to confirm it. The CDR3 contains 16 residues. Germline CDR1 is SEHNR and CDR2 is FQNEAQ (reference sequence).

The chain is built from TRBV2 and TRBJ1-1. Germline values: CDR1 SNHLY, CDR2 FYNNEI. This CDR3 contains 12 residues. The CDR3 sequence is CASSELGTEAFF. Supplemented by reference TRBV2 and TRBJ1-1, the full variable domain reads EPEVTQTPSHQVTQMGQEVILRCVPISNHLYFYWYRQILGQKVEFLVSFYNNEISEKSEIFDDQFSVERPDGSNFTLKIRSTKLEDSAMYFCASSELGTEAFFGQGTRLTVV.

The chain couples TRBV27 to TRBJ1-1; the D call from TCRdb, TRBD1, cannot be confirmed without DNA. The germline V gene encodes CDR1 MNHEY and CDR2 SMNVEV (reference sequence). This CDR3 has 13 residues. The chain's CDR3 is CASSQGFDTEAFF.

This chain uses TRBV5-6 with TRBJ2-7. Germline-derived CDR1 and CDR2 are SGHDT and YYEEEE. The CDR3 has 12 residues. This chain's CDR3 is CASSVGGYEQYF.

The CDR3 sequence is CASSYSILAENTGELFF. The chain uses TRBV6-5 and TRBJ2-2; TCRdb's D gene call, TRBD2, goes unchecked for lack of DNA. CDR1 and CDR2 from the germline V gene are MNHEY and SVGAGI. This CDR3 comprises 17 residues.

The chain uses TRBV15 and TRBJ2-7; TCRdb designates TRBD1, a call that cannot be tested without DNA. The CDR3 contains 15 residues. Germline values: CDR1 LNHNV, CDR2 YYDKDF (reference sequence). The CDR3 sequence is CATSIETGTGYEQYF.

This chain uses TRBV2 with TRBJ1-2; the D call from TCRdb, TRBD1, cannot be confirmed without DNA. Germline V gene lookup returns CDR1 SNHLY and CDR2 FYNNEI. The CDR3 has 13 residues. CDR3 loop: CASVLRQIYGYTF. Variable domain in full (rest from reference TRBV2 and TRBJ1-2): EPEVTQTPSHQVTQMGQEVILRCVPISNHLYFYWYRQILGQKVEFLVSFYNNEISEKSEIFDDQFSVERPDGSNFTLKIRSTKLEDSAMYFCASVLRQIYGYTFGSGTRLTVV.

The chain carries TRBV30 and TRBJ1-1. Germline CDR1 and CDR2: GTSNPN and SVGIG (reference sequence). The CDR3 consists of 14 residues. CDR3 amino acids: CAWMRTFLNTEAFF.

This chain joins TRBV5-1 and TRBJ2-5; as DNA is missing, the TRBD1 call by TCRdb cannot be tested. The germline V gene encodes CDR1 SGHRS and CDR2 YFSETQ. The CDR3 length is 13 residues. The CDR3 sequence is CASSSGQEETQYF.

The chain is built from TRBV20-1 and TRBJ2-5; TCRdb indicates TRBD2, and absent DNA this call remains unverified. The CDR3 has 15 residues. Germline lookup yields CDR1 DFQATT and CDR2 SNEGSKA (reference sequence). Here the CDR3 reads CSARPTSAQIETQYF.

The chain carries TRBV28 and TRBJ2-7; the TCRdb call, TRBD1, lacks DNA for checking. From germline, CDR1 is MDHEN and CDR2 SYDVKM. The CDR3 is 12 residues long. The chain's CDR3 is CAVGDKAYEQYF.

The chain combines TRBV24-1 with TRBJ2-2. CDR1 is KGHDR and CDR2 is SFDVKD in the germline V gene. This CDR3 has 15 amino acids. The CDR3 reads CATSDLGWDTGELFF.

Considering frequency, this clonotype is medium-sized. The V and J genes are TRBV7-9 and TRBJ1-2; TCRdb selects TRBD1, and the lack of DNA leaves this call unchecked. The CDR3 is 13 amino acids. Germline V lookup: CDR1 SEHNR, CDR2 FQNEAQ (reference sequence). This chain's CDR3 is CASSQTGGDGYTF.

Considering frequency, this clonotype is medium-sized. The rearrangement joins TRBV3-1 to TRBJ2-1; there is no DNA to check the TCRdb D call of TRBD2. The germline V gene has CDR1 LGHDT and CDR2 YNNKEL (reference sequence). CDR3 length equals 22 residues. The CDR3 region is CASSQQIDVRLVIVSSYNEQFF.

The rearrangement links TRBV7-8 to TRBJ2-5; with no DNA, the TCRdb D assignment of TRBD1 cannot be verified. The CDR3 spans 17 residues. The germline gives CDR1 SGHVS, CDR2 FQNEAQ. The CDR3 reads CASSGPYGPGGQETQYF.

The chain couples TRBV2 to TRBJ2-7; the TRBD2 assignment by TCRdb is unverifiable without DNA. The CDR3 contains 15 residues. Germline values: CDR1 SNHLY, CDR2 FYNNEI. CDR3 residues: CASSPLAGDSYEQYF.

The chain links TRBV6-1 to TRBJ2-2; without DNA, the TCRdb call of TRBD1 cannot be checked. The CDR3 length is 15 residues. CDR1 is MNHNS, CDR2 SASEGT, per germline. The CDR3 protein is CASSELPLWSGELFF.

The CDR3 region is CASSQGDPGGPILAKNIQYF. V is TRBV3-1 and J is TRBJ2-4; without DNA, the TCRdb call of TRBD1 cannot be checked. In germline, CDR1 is LGHDT, CDR2 YNNKEL (reference sequence). This CDR3 contains 20 residues.

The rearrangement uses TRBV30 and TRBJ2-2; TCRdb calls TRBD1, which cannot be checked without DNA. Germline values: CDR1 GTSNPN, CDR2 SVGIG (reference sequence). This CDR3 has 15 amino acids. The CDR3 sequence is CASSIWDSNTGELFF. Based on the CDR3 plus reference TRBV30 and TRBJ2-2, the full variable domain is SQTIHQWPATLVQPVGSPLSLECTVEGTSNPNLYWYRQAAGRGLQLLFYSVGIGQISSEVPQNLSASRPQDRQFILSSKKLLLSDSGFYLCASSIWDSNTGELFFGEGSRLTVL.

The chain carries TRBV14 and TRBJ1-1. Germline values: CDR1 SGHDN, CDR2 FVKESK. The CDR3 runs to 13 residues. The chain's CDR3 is CASSLGEGTEAFF. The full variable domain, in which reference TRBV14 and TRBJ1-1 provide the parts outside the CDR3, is EAGVTQFPSHSVIEKGQTVTLRCDPISGHDNLYWYRRVMGKEIKFLLHFVKESKQDESGMPNNRFLAERTGGTYSTLKVQPAELEDSGVYFCASSLGEGTEAFFGQGTRLTVV.

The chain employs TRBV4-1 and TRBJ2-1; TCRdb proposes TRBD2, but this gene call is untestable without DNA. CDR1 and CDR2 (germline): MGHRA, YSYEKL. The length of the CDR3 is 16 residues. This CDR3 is CASSQEGDYAYNEQFF.

The CDR3 here is CASSSVLVSADTQYF. The gene calls are TRBV7-9 and TRBJ2-3; the D call from TCRdb, TRBD2, cannot be confirmed without DNA. The CDR3 contains 15 residues. Germline values: CDR1 SEHNR, CDR2 FQNEAQ (reference sequence).